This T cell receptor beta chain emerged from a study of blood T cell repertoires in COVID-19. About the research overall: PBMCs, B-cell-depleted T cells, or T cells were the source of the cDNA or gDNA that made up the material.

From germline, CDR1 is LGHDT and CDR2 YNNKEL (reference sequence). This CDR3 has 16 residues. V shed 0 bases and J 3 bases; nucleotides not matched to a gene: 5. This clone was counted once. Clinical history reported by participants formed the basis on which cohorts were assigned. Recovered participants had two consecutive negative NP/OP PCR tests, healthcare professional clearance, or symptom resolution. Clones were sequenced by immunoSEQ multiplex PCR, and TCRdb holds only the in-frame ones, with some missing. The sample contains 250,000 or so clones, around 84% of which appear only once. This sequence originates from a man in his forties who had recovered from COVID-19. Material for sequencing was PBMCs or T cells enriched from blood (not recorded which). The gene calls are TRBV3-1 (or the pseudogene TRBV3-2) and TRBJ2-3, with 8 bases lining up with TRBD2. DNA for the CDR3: TGTGCCAGCAGCCAAGATCTAGCGGGTAATACAGATACGCAGTATTTT. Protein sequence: CASSQDLAGNTDTQYF.